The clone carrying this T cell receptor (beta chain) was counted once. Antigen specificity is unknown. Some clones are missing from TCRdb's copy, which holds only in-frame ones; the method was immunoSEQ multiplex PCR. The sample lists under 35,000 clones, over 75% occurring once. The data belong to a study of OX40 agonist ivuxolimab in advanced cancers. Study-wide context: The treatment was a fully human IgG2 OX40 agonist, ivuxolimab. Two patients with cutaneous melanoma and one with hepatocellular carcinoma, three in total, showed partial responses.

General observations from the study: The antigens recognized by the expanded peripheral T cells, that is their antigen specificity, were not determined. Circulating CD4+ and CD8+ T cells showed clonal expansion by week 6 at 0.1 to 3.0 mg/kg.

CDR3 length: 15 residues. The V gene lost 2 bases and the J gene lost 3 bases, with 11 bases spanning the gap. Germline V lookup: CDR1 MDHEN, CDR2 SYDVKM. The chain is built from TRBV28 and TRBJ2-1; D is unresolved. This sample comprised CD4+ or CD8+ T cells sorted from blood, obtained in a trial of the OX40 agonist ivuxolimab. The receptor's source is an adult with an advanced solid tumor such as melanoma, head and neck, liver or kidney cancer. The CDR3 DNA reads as TGTGCCAGCAGTTTAAACGGCTTACTCTACAATGAGCAGTTCTTC. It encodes CASSLNGLLYNEQFF.